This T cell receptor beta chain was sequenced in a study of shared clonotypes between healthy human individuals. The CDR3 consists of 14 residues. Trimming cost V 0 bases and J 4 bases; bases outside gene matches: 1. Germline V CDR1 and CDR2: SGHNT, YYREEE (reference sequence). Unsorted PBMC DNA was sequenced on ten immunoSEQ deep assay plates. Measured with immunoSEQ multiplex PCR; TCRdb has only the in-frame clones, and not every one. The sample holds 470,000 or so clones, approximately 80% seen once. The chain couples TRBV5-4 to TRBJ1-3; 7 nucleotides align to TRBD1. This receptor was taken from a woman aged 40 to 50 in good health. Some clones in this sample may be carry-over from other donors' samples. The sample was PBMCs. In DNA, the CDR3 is TGTGCCAGCAGCTTGGGGACAGGAGGAAACACCATATATTTT. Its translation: CASSLGTGGNTIYF.